This TCR beta chain was retrieved from a study of blood T cell repertoires in COVID-19. Original methodology: Reference gene primers were amplified, and this amplification served to estimate nucleated cell counts. Clones were sequenced by immunoSEQ multiplex PCR, and TCRdb holds only the in-frame ones, with some missing. From that table come the V and J calls and clone size; the DNA was used to work out D and trimming. The sample gives about 270,000 clones, around four fifths of which show up once; around 3.9% is in the top ten. In germline, CDR1 is LGHDT, CDR2 YNNKEL (reference sequence). CDR3 size: 13 residues. V trimming: 4 bases; J trimming: 9 bases; junction bases outside the gene matches: 6.

Material for sequencing was peripheral blood. V gene TRBV3-1 (or the pseudogene TRBV3-2) combines with J gene TRBJ2-1; TRBD1 matches at 7 bases. The receptor was isolated from a woman between 50 and 59 years old with active or convalescent COVID-19. The CDR3 is CASSLNRGIEQFF. CDR3 in DNA: TGTGCCAGCAGCCTAAACAGGGGAATTGAGCAGTTCTTC.